A selection of T cell receptor beta chains follows, all from one sample in a study of T cells expressing NK-cell markers. Reanalyzing the 5' RACE reads, TCRdb keeps one entry per CDR3 protein, without DNA. In all, the sample yields 150,000 to 200,000 distinct CDR3 sequences. Sequenced input: blood T cells: a sorted CD56 or NKG2C T cell subset, CD4+ or CD8+ T cells, or bulk PBMC T cells (not recorded which). The receptors here all came from a man aged 18-69 years in good health. Both conserved end residues are part of each CDR3.

V gene,J gene,CDR3 protein
TRBV28,TRBJ2-2,CASSLRQSSGELFF
TRBV19,TRBJ2-7,CASSGTEPYEQYF
TRBV5-6,TRBJ2-5,CASSLSPLAEEDSETQYF
TRBV4-1,TRBJ2-7,CASSLLPPGGYEQYF
TRBV28,TRBJ2-1,CASSPPGQETHNEQFF
TRBV9,TRBJ1-6,CASSRSDGRDSPLHF
TRBV18,TRBJ2-1,CASSPGANNEQFF
TRBV5-1,TRBJ2-7,CASSWTGGEGYYEQYF
TRBV6-1,TRBJ1-6,CASSPTGGSPLHF
TRBV27,TRBJ2-5,CASSRGPTGETQYF
TRBV6-1,TRBJ1-2,CASSIGTANGYTF
TRBV4-1,TRBJ2-7,CASSQILGQGYEQYF
TRBV3-1,TRBJ2-1,CASSPKGQMIYNEQFF
TRBV12-3/TRBV12-4,TRBJ1-2,CASSTLPGPPEGGYTF
TRBV11-2,TRBJ2-5,CASSLDGPGTQYF
TRBV11-3,TRBJ2-2,CASSTSSDRPNTGELFF
TRBV2,TRBJ1-1,CASRLGQGAEAFF
TRBV1,TRBJ2-1,CTSSQAKRGEQFF
TRBV12-3/TRBV12-4,TRBJ2-1,CASSPGTGKRGDNEQFF
TRBV7-9,TRBJ1-2,CASRQGAGPDGYTF
TRBV4-2,TRBJ1-1,CASSLQGENTEAFF
TRBV20-1,TRBJ2-7,CSASGTGSLYEQYF
TRBV9,TRBJ2-2,CASSAPTHYGGELFF
TRBV7-9,TRBJ2-7,CASSLGILGQTYEQYF
TRBV6-1,TRBJ2-5,CASSWTSGGAGETQYF
TRBV20-1,TRBJ2-1,CSARIHPNSYNEQFF
TRBV9,TRBJ2-7,CASSARDRGWEQYF
TRBV7-9,TRBJ2-2,CASSWRGGQGNTGELFF
TRBV5-1,TRBJ2-7,CASSAFENPGYEQYF
TRBV29-1,TRBJ1-2,CSVEDAGAYGYTF
TRBV18,TRBJ2-3,CASSRQGRQDTQYF
TRBV6-2/TRBV6-3,TRBJ2-1,CASLAGGHEQFF
TRBV6-1,TRBJ2-2,CASRDSNPYTGELFF
TRBV5-1,TRBJ2-1,CASSHAVGFDNEQFF
TRBV7-9,TRBJ1-1,CASSPIFGHTEAFF
TRBV12-3/TRBV12-4,TRBJ2-1,CASSRTYLGVGEQFF
TRBV28,TRBJ1-2,CASSLGTGSGSYTF
TRBV19,TRBJ2-7,CASSPRLVWTYEQYF
TRBV6-1,TRBJ2-7,CASKEAGGLYYEQYF
TRBV7-9,TRBJ2-5,CASSQRLGVVSETQYF
TRBV20-1,TRBJ1-4,CSARGREGATNEKLFF
TRBV24-1,TRBJ2-1,CATSDWRTDNEQFF
TRBV5-4,TRBJ1-6,CASSLDRVNGSPLHF
TRBV4-2,TRBJ1-5,CASSQGGGPQHF
TRBV2,TRBJ2-3,CASSETTFTDTQYF
TRBV15,TRBJ2-7,CATSRDFLLTGGLVYEQYF
TRBV27,TRBJ2-7,CASSLSSGQAYEQYF
TRBV6-5,TRBJ1-1,CASSPGTGPYTEAFF